The clone carrying this TCR beta chain has more than one count but fewer than ten. No antigen is known for it. Germline V gene lookup returns CDR1 SNHLY and CDR2 FYNNEI. The V end was cut by 8 bases, the J end by 7 bases, with 26 bases between. The CDR3 extends over 16 amino acids. Authors of the study amplified TCR beta CDR3 regions from RNA transcripts. First-round RT-PCR with HTBI primers amplified the TCR CDR3 region. TCRdb re-called the multiplex PCR reads through MiXCR, storing one row per CDR3 protein. The sample lists about 700,000 distinct CDR3 sequences; nearly 45% were seen once. The data are from a study of T cells in Graves' hyperthyroidism and ophthalmopathy. Study-wide findings and caveats: Most thyroid clonotypes with frequency above 0.001 were detected in blood. Through a model of 13 V-J features, ophthalmopathy was separated from stable hyperthyroidism.

Uncontrolled infection, other autoimmune disease, pregnancy or lactation disqualified patients from enrolment. The study based diagnoses on clinical symptoms, serum thyroxine and TRAb, thyroid ultrasound and orbital computed tomography. Specimen: peripheral blood or thyroid tissue (not recorded which). The TCR sequence derives from an adult man with Graves' disease, either hyperthyroidism or ophthalmopathy (not recorded which). The chain carries TRBV2 and TRBJ1-1; TRBD1 is a possible D gene (5 bases). The CDR3 DNA is TGTGCCAGCTCGATGTCATTCAAGGGGCGATCGGGTGAAGCTTTCTTT. It encodes CASSMSFKGRSGEAFF.